These 14 T cell receptor beta chains were all obtained from the same sample, sequenced in a study of T cell repertoires in cytomegalovirus infection. No cognate antigen is known for these TCRs. TCRdb called the reads again in MiXCR, with one record for every CDR3 protein. The sample holds hundreds of thousands of distinct CDR3 sequences; around 35% are singletons and the top ten take roughly 17%. The sequencing used cultured PBMCs, collected from culture after CMV antigen stimulation. The source of these receptors is a human donor in good health (CMV status not recorded). Some clones in this sample may be carry-over from other donors' samples.

The V and J genes are TRBV19 and TRBJ2-7, with D perhaps being TRBD1 or TRBD2 (5 bases each). Germline loops: CDR1 LNHDA, CDR2 SQIVND (reference sequence). The CDR3 length is 14 residues. V was cut by 8 bases and J by 0 bases, with 14 bases left in between. The CDR3 is CASSDPGGSYEQYF. In nucleotides, the CDR3 is TGTGCCAGTTCGGACCCTGGGGGCTCCTACGAGCAGTACTTC.

The J gene is TRBJ2-7, the V gene TRBV25-1; 8 nucleotides align to TRBD2. Germline trimming cut 7 bases from V and 3 bases from J; bases unmatched to any gene: 14. The CDR3 is 16 residues long. Germline lookup yields CDR1 MGHDK and CDR2 SYGVNS. Here the CDR3 reads CASTPLSGRLSYEQYV. Written as DNA, the CDR3 is TGTGCCAGCACCCCTCTGAGCGGGAGACTTAGCTACGAGCAGTACGTC.

The chain joins TRBV6-2 or TRBV6-3 to TRBJ2-1; TRBD2 matches at 15 bases. From germline, CDR1 is MNHEY and CDR2 SVGEGT. J was trimmed by 2 bases and V by 6 bases; bases with no gene match: 14. The length of the CDR3 is 20 residues. The CDR3 DNA is TGTGCCAGCAGCTACCCGGGACTAGCGGGAGGTCGCCTAGCCTACAATGAGCAGTTCTTC. This sequence encodes CASSYPGLAGGRLAYNEQFF.

V and J are TRBV10-3 and TRBJ2-2, with 8 nucleotides matching TRBD2. Trimming cost V 6 bases and J 4 bases; bases outside gene matches: 13. Germline V CDR1 and CDR2: ENHRY, SYGVKD. The CDR3 spans 17 residues. Here the CDR3 reads CAIRGLSGSSGTGELFF. As DNA, the CDR3 is TGTGCCATCAGGGGGTTAAGCGGGAGCTCGGGCACCGGGGAGCTGTTTTTT.

The rearrangement links TRBV19 to TRBJ1-5; maybe TRBD1 (6 bases). The V end was cut by 3 bases, the J end by 6 bases, with 15 bases between. Germline CDR1 is LNHDA and CDR2 is SQIVND (reference sequence). This CDR3 has 15 amino acids. The CDR3 region has the DNA TGTGCCAGTAGTATCCAAACAGGGTTGGGTCAGCCCCAGCATTTT. It translates to CASSIQTGLGQPQHF.

This clonotype occurred many times. The J gene is TRBJ1-2, the V gene TRBV7-2, with TRBD1 matching 7 bases. The CDR3 is made up of 14 amino acids. Germline trimming cut 1 base from V and 4 bases from J; bases unmatched to any gene: 3. CDR1 and CDR2 (germline): SGHTA, FQGNSA. The CDR3 DNA reads TGTGCCAGCAGCTTAGACAGGGGAATCTATGGCTACACCTTC. Translated: CASSLDRGIYGYTF.

The chain combines TRBV20-1 with TRBJ1-2, with 9 bases identical to TRBD1. Germline V gene data show CDR1 as DFQATT and CDR2 as SNEGSKA (reference sequence). CDR3 size: 14 residues. The junction had 4 bases not matched to a gene; V was cut back by 0 bases and J by 5 bases. Written as DNA, the CDR3 is TGCAGTGCTAGAGATCTCGGGACAGGGTATGGCTACACCTTC. It is translated as CSARDLGTGYGYTF.

A few counts support this clonotype. A junction boundary mismatches the germline segment, possibly from a read error. The chain is built from TRBV28 and TRBJ2-5, with D tentatively TRBD1 (6 bases). The CDR3 is 13 amino acids. Per the germline V gene, CDR1 is MDHEN and CDR2 is SYDVKM. CDR3: CASSPGQRVGWHF. DNA of the CDR3: TGTGCCAGCAGCCCGGGACAACGGGTCGGCTGGCACTTC. The variable domain in full, with the rest retrieved from reference TRBV28 and TRBJ2-5, is DVKVTQSSRYLVKRTGEKVFLECVQDMDHENMFWYRQDPGLGLRLIYFSYDVKMKEKGDIPEGYSVSREKKERFSLILESASTNQTSMYLCASSPGQRVGWHFGPGTRLLVL.

As for this clonotype: Since a much larger clone is just one base distant, this may be a read error. The chain is built from TRBV7-2 and TRBJ2-2, with TRBD2 matching over 12 bases. Germline V gene sequence: CDR1 SGHTA, CDR2 FQGNSA. This CDR3 has 16 amino acids. CDR3 loop: CAGRDGLAGRSGELFF. The CDR3 DNA sequence: TGTGCCGGCAGAGACGGACTAGCGGGACGATCAGGGGAGCTGTTTTTT.

This clonotype appeared many times. The CDR3 DNA reads as TGTGCCAGCAGCTTAGTGAGAACTAGCGGTCATACGCAGTATTTT. Protein product: CASSLVRTSGHTQYF. The chain is built from TRBV11-2 and TRBJ2-3; 8 nucleotides match TRBD2. V dropped 1 base and J dropped 7; count of bases not matched to a gene: 7. From germline, CDR1 is SGHAT and CDR2 FQNNGV. The CDR3 loop spans 15 amino acids.

The chain links TRBV6-6 to TRBJ1-1; no definite D call. V lost 0 bases to trimming and J lost 8 bases, with 10 bases between them. Germline V gives CDR1 MNHNY, CDR2 SVGAGI (reference sequence). The CDR3 is made up of 13 amino acids. CDR3 coding DNA: TGTGCCAGCAGTTACTCTCACACAGAGGAAGCTTTCTTT. Its protein is CASSYSHTEEAFF.

This chain links TRBV11-3 with TRBJ2-2; D not certain. Trimming pared 5 bases from V and 4 bases from J, leaving 17 bases between. The CDR3 has 16 amino acids. Germline CDR1 SGHNT, CDR2 YENEEA. CDR3 DNA sequence: TGTGCCAGCAGCCAGGCCCCCCCCGATGGCACCGGGGAGCTGTTTTTT. Translation gives CASSQAPPDGTGELFF.

This clonotype showed up just a few times. J is TRBJ2-1 and V is TRBV7-2; 8 bases map to TRBD2. CDR3 length: 16 amino acids. Looked up from germline, CDR1 is SGHTA and CDR2 is FQGNSA. With V trimmed by 5 bases and J by 8 bases, 14 bases remained unmatched. The CDR3 region is CASSPSAIAGLDEQFF. CDR3 nucleotides: TGTGCCAGCAGCCCCAGTGCGATAGCGGGATTAGATGAGCAGTTCTTC.

This clonotype showed up just a few times. This chain's CDR3 is CASSPGGGSNTEAFF. The CDR3 bases are TGCGCCAGCAGCCCGGGTGGGGGATCGAACACTGAAGCTTTCTTT. The chain couples TRBV4-1 to TRBJ1-1, with a weak D call TRBD1 (5 bases). The V end was cut by 4 bases, the J end by 1 base, with 13 bases between. The CDR3 runs 15 residues. Germline lookup yields CDR1 MGHRA and CDR2 YSYEKL.